The rows below give T cell receptor beta chains drawn from one sample of a study of shared clonotypes between healthy human individuals. The table came from immunoSEQ multiplex PCR; TCRdb's copy has only in-frame clones and leaves some out. The table lists some 2,000,000 clones, 90% to 95% of them singletons. The source material was naive CD4+ T cells sorted from blood. These receptors were taken from a man aged 18 to 30 in good health. Each CDR3 is given with its conserved first and last residue. D genes are given only for firm matches. Clone size appears in some rows only: once, few, many, or a class for an expanded clone.

CDR3 protein	CDR3 DNA	V gene	J gene	clone size	D gene
CASSGVGTYEQYF	TGTGCCAGCTCCGGGGTCGGCACTTACGAGCAGTACTTC	TRBV27	TRBJ2-7	.	.
CARSPLLGRVAETQYF	TGTGCCAGAAGCCCCCTTTTGGGGCGGGTAGCAGAGACCCAGTACTTC	TRBV5-3	TRBJ2-5	.	.
CASSDGLAGGNEQFF	TGTGCCAGCAGTGACGGACTAGCGGGGGGGAATGAGCAGTTCTTC	TRBV6-4	TRBJ2-1	.	TRBD2
CASSEAQRTGAPNSPLHF	TGTGCCAGCAGTGAAGCGCAAAGGACAGGTGCCCCTAATTCACCCCTCCACTTT	TRBV6-1	TRBJ1-6	.	TRBD1
CASSSDRAAATGELFF	TGCGCCAGCAGCTCGGATCGGGCAGCCGCCACCGGGGAGCTGTTTTTT	TRBV5-1	TRBJ2-2	once	.
CASSIGEGTEQYF	TGTGCCAGTAGTATAGGAGAGGGGACCGAGCAGTACTTC	TRBV19	TRBJ2-7	.	.
CASSSGLAANEQFF	TGCGCCAGCAGCTCCGGACTAGCGGCCAATGAGCAGTTCTTC	TRBV4-3	TRBJ2-1	.	TRBD2
CASSLGTLNTGELFF	TGTGCCAGCAGCTTAGGGACACTTAACACCGGGGAGCTGTTTTTT	TRBV11-2	TRBJ2-2	once	.
CASSTRRAGQGSPLHF	TGTGCCAGCAGTACGCGAAGGGCAGGGCAGGGTTCACCCCTCCACTTT	TRBV25-1	TRBJ1-6	.	.
CASSMGTGAPPGYTF	TGTGCCAGTAGTATGGGAACCGGGGCACCCCCTGGCTACACCTTC	TRBV19	TRBJ1-2	.	.
CASSYRGTSYEQYF	TGTGCCAGCAGCTATCGGGGGACCTCCTACGAGCAGTACTTC	TRBV11-2	TRBJ2-7	.	.
CASSLPPGIEQYF	TGCGCCAGCAGCCTCCCTCCAGGTATCGAGCAGTACTTC	TRBV10-2	TRBJ2-7	.	.
CASSPRLAGRTYEQYF	TGTGCCAGCAGCCCGAGACTAGCGGGACGGACCTACGAGCAGTACTTC	TRBV9	TRBJ2-7	.	TRBD2
CASSLGLAEQETQYF	TGTGCCAGCAGCTTGGGCCTAGCGGAACAAGAGACCCAGTACTTC	TRBV5-4	TRBJ2-5	.	TRBD2
CASSYSTAGATNEQYF	TGTGCCAGCAGTTACTCTACGGCAGGGGCGACGAACGAGCAGTACTTC	TRBV6-5	TRBJ2-7	.	.
CASGRGTEAFF	TGTGCCAGTGGGCGGGGCACTGAAGCTTTCTTT	TRBV6-5	TRBJ1-1	.	.
CASSPQTGVAYEQYF	TGTGCCAGCTCACCCCAGACAGGGGTGGCCTACGAGCAGTACTTC	TRBV18	TRBJ2-7	once	TRBD1
CASGKGAGLYEQYF	TGTGCCAGCGGGAAGGGGGCTGGCCTGTACGAGCAGTACTTC	TRBV25-1	TRBJ2-7	.	TRBD1
CSAPDSTEQYF	TGCAGTGCCCCCGACAGCACCGAGCAGTACTTC	TRBV20-1	TRBJ2-7	.	.
CASSFTTGISTDTQYF	TGCGCCAGCAGCTTCACGACAGGGATAAGCACAGATACGCAGTATTTT	TRBV5-1	TRBJ2-3	.	TRBD1
CASSLISGTGSYEQYF	TGTGCCAGCAGCTTGATTTCCGGGACAGGGTCCTACGAGCAGTACTTC	TRBV5-4	TRBJ2-7	.	TRBD1
CASSSGTVSYEQYF	TGCGCCAGCAGCTCCGGGACGGTGAGCTACGAGCAGTACTTC	TRBV5-1	TRBJ2-7	.	.
CASSSSQVLYGYTF	TGTGCCAGTAGTAGCTCTCAGGTCCTCTATGGCTACACCTTC	TRBV19	TRBJ1-2	few	.
CASSTGQGVYEQYF	TGCGCCAGCAGCACCGGACAGGGGGTCTACGAGCAGTACTTC	TRBV5-1	TRBJ2-7	.	TRBD1
CASSLPLSYGYTF	TGTGCCAGCAGCTTACCGCTTAGCTATGGCTACACCTTC	TRBV11-2	TRBJ1-2	.	.
CASSFATSGSNEQFF	TGTGCCAGCAGCTTCGCGACTAGCGGGAGCAATGAGCAGTTCTTC	TRBV5-4	TRBJ2-1	.	TRBD2
CASSLGGAYTDTQYF	TGTGCCAGTTCCCTGGGAGGGGCTTACACAGATACGCAGTATTTT	TRBV19	TRBJ2-3	.	TRBD2
CASSEVGTGATEAFF	TGTGCCAGCAGTGAAGTAGGGACAGGGGCCACTGAAGCTTTCTTT	TRBV6-1	TRBJ1-1	.	TRBD1
CASSTETRTDTQYF	TGCGCCAGCAGCACGGAGACACGCACAGATACGCAGTATTTT	TRBV5-1	TRBJ2-3	.	.
CASSLLSGGTGELFF	TGCGCCAGCAGCTTGTTATCCGGGGGCACCGGGGAGCTGTTTTTT	TRBV5-1	TRBJ2-2	.	.